These 20 T cell receptor beta chains were all obtained from the same sample, sequenced in a study of blood T cell repertoires in COVID-19. TCRdb keeps only in-frame clones here, not all; method: immunoSEQ multiplex PCR. The repertoire holds some 180,000 clones, with 85% to 90% as singletons. The sequencing input was peripheral blood. These receptors all stem from a man between 45 and 60 years old who had recovered from COVID-19.

The J gene is TRBJ1-6, the V gene TRBV7-9; D unresolved. Trimming left V 4 bases short and J 6 bases short, with 13 bases between. Germline CDR1 is SEHNR and CDR2 is FQNEAQ (reference sequence). The CDR3 loop spans 15 amino acids. The CDR3 region has the DNA TGTGCCAGCAGCTCCCCCGCGGTGGGTAATTCACCCCTCCACTTT. It yields the protein CASSSPAVGNSPLHF.

CDR3: CASSPGQVYEQYF. The CDR3 nucleotides are TGCGCCAGCAGCCCTGGACAGGTTTACGAGCAGTACTTC. This chain joins TRBV5-1 and TRBJ2-7, with 7 bases fitting TRBD1. J gave up 4 bases and V 4 bases, and 5 bases lay outside the gene matches. The CDR3 sequence is 13 residues long. Germline assignment: CDR1 SGHRS and CDR2 YFSETQ.

V usage is TRBV7-9 and J usage is TRBJ2-4, with 8 bases identical to TRBD1. V shed 5 bases and J 6 bases; nucleotides not matched to a gene: 9. Germline V lookup: CDR1 SEHNR, CDR2 FQNEAQ (reference sequence). This CDR3 has 15 amino acids. The chain's CDR3 is CASSHGTGRLNIQYF. The CDR3 DNA is TGTGCCAGCAGCCACGGGACAGGAAGGTTAAACATTCAGTACTTC.

The chain links TRBV5-1 to TRBJ2-3; 9 nucleotides line up with TRBD2. V dropped 4 bases and J dropped 6; count of bases not matched to a gene: 12. Germline CDR1 and CDR2: SGHRS and YFSETQ. This CDR3 is built from 16 residues. CDR3: CASSPNSGSPPDTQYF. DNA for the CDR3: TGCGCCAGCAGCCCCAATAGCGGGAGCCCCCCGGATACGCAGTATTTT. Together with reference TRBV5-1 and TRBJ2-3, the CDR3 gives the full variable domain: KAGVTQTPRYLIKTRGQQVTLSCSPISGHRSVSWYQQTPGQGLQFLFEYFSETQRNKGNFPGRFSGRQFSNSRSEMNVSTLELGDSALYLCASSPNSGSPPDTQYFGPGTRLTVL.

CDR3 sequence reads: CASSPRQGSYNEQFF. CDR3 bases: TGTGCCAGCAGCCCTCGACAGGGTTCCTACAATGAGCAGTTCTTC. This chain connects TRBV7-9 to TRBJ2-1, with TRBD1 identical over 7 bases. The junction had 5 bases not matched to a gene; V was cut back by 5 bases and J by 1 base. CDR3 length: 15 amino acids. Germline V lookup: CDR1 SEHNR, CDR2 FQNEAQ (reference sequence).

This clone showed up just once. One junction end does not reproduce the germline sequence, and a read error may be involved. The genes are TRBV7-2 and TRBJ1-2; TRBD1 aligns across 12 bases. Germline-derived CDR1 and CDR2 are SGHTA and FQGNSA. The CDR3 contains 15 residues. CDR3 nucleotide sequence: TGTGCCAGCAGCTTAGTCGAAGGGACAGGGGGCACCGGGGACTTC. Protein product: CASSLVEGTGGTGDF. Complete variable domain (other parts from reference TRBV7-2 and TRBJ1-2): GAGVSQSPSNKVTEKGKDVELRCDPISGHTALYWYRQSLGQGLEFLIYFQGNSAPDKSGLPSDRFSAERTGGSVSTLTIQRTQQEDSAVYLCASSLVEGTGGTGDFGSGTRLTVV.

This chain joins TRBV7-3 and TRBJ1-2, with 10 bases aligning to TRBD1. The CDR3 sequence is 14 residues long. V lost 3 bases and J lost 2; bases outside the gene matches: 0. Germline values: CDR1 SGHTA, CDR2 FQGTGA. The CDR3 here is CASSLDRGNYGYTF. As DNA, the CDR3 is TGTGCCAGCAGCTTGGACAGGGGGAACTATGGCTACACCTTC.

The genes are TRBV29-1 and TRBJ2-3, with 8 bases lining up with TRBD1. V shed 5 bases, J shed 4 bases, and the junction held 8 bases outside the gene matches. This CDR3 comprises 14 residues. Looked up from germline, CDR1 is SQVTM and CDR2 is ANQGSEA. The DNA of the CDR3 is TGCAGCGTTCGTGACAGGGGTGATGCAGATACGCAGTATTTT. It specifies CSVRDRGDADTQYF.

This clone was observed a few times. The J gene is TRBJ2-7, the V gene TRBV10-3; weak D call: TRBD2 (6 bases). The CDR3 covers 14 residues. Trimming pared 0 bases from V and 4 bases from J, leaving 10 bases between. Germline V gene lookup returns CDR1 ENHRY and CDR2 SYGVKD. The chain's CDR3 is CAISESLAEYEQYF. CDR3 nucleotides: TGTGCCATCAGTGAGTCGTTAGCGGAATACGAGCAGTACTTC.

This clone has just a few counts. The V and J genes are TRBV5-1 and TRBJ2-3; D ambiguous. The V gene's germline CDR1 is SGHRS and CDR2 YFSETQ. This CDR3 is 14 amino acids long. V was pared by 1 base and J by 0 bases, with 6 bases between. The chain's CDR3 is CASSLMESTDTQYF. The CDR3 nucleotides are TGCGCCAGCAGCTTGATGGAGAGCACAGATACGCAGTATTTT.

The chain is built from TRBV6-2 or TRBV6-3 and TRBJ2-3, with unresolved D. Germline CDR1 reads MNHEY; CDR2 reads SVGEGT. V was clipped by 1 base and J by 2 bases, with 4 bases between them. This CDR3 is built from 13 residues. CDR3 sequence reads: CASSYWATDTQYF. The CDR3 region has the DNA TGTGCCAGCAGTTACTGGGCCACAGATACGCAGTATTTT.

V usage is TRBV28 and J usage is TRBJ1-2; D remains unclear. V was clipped by 8 bases and J by 0 bases, with 10 bases between them. The CDR3 length is 13 residues. Germline loops: CDR1 MDHEN, CDR2 SYDVKM. CDR3 amino acids: CASVSSSNYGYTF. The CDR3 nucleotides read TGTGCCAGCGTAAGCTCCTCTAACTATGGCTACACCTTC.

This sequence joins TRBV19 and TRBJ2-1, with TRBD2 identical over 9 bases. The V and J ends lost 5 bases and 9 bases, in that order; junction bases with no gene match: 11. CDR1 LNHDA and CDR2 SQIVND come from the germline V gene (reference sequence). The CDR3 has 15 amino acids. The CDR3 sequence is CASSLLASGKVEQFF. CDR3 sequence (DNA): TGTGCCAGTAGTCTATTGGCTAGCGGGAAGGTTGAGCAGTTCTTC.

The J gene is TRBJ1-1, the V gene TRBV4-1, with 7 bases identical to TRBD1. The CDR3 extends over 15 amino acids. V dropped 2 bases and J dropped 4; count of bases not matched to a gene: 7. Germline V gene sequence: CDR1 MGHRA, CDR2 YSYEKL. The CDR3 sequence is CASSQTNRGSTEAFF. CDR3 DNA sequence: TGCGCCAGCAGCCAAACGAACAGGGGTTCCACTGAAGCTTTCTTT.

The gene calls are TRBV7-9 and TRBJ2-3; the D gene is possibly TRBD2 (6 bases). V was clipped by 4 bases and J by 5 bases, with 19 bases between them. Germline loops: CDR1 SEHNR, CDR2 FQNEAQ (reference sequence). The CDR3 loop spans 16 amino acids. The CDR3 reads CASSSFRDSTRDTQYF. In DNA form, the CDR3 reads TGTGCCAGCAGCTCATTCCGGGACTCCACCAGAGATACGCAGTATTTT.

The genes are TRBV19 and TRBJ2-7; 9 nucleotides match TRBD1. This CDR3 region has 15 residues. Germline loops: CDR1 LNHDA, CDR2 SQIVND (reference sequence). V gave up 5 bases and J gave up 2 bases; unmatched junction bases: 7. The CDR3 DNA reads as TGTGCCAGTAGTCCCGGGACAGGGTCGGCCTACGAGCAGTACTTC. Translation: CASSPGTGSAYEQYF.

This chain joins TRBV4-3 and TRBJ1-2; D remains ambiguous. This CDR3 has 13 residues. Germline V gene lookup returns CDR1 LGHNA and CDR2 YSLEER. V was trimmed by 0 bases and J by 8 bases, leaving 10 bases between them. The CDR3 protein is CASSQDNRGGYTF. CDR3 DNA: TGCGCCAGCAGCCAAGATAACCGAGGGGGCTACACCTTC.

The CDR3 protein is CAISAREGSYNEQFF. In DNA form, the CDR3 reads TGTGCCATCAGTGCGCGGGAGGGGTCCTACAATGAGCAGTTCTTC. The V gene is TRBV10-3, the J gene TRBJ2-1, with 9 bases lining up with TRBD2. The V and J ends lost 4 bases and 1 base, in that order; junction bases with no gene match: 2. In germline, CDR1 is ENHRY, CDR2 SYGVKD. This CDR3 has 15 residues.

V is TRBV5-1 and J is TRBJ2-6; the match to TRBD1 covers 8 bases. The CDR3 spans 19 residues. V lost 4 bases, J lost 0 bases, and 12 bases stayed unmatched. Germline CDR1 is SGHRS and CDR2 is YFSETQ. CDR3 residues: CASSLNGDRRSSGANVLTF. CDR3 coding DNA: TGCGCCAGCAGCCTCAACGGGGACAGGAGAAGCTCTGGGGCCAACGTCCTGACTTTC.

This chain links TRBV19 with TRBJ1-5; D gene uncertain. Germline lookup yields CDR1 LNHDA and CDR2 SQIVND (reference sequence). V lost 3 bases and J lost 0, with 6 bases in between. This CDR3 contains 14 residues. In DNA, the CDR3 is TGTGCCAGTAGTATTCACAGTAGCAATCAGCCCCAGCATTTT. Its translation: CASSIHSSNQPQHF.